This TCR beta chain was sequenced during a study of blood T cell repertoires in COVID-19 (TCRdb year 2020). Turning to the overall study: The collaborator samples originated in the United States, Italy and Spain and spanned the acute and convalescent phases of COVID-19. The material from the prospective study consisted of cDNA or gDNA derived from T cells, B-cell-depleted T cells, or PBMCs. Deeply sampled blood TCRbeta repertoires from subjects exposed to, actively infected with, or recovered from COVID-19 were included in the dataset. The repertoires were released in a freely available public database intended as a resource for research on the immune response to SARS-CoV-2. The samples were drawn from two sources: the first 160 participants of the ongoing ImmuneRACE study, and 1,254 subjects contributed by 6 global collaborators. The sample metadata nearly always contained a de-identified subject ID, COVID-19 status, age in years and sex. HLA class I and class II types, where available, came from metadata supplied by the sample provider rather than from assay-based typing. Beyond this particular receptor, the publication reports: The amount of clinical and demographic metadata varied by source and participant and was provided uncurated.

TCRbeta CDR3 regions were amplified from genomic DNA using the immunoSEQ Assay, a bias-controlled multiplex PCR. Concerning the study's data processing: Within the assay, amplification of reference gene primers was used to estimate how many nucleated cells each sample contained. Sequence reads were collapsed and filtered to measure the absolute abundance of every unique TCRbeta CDR3 rearrangement. For each sample, productive Simpson clonality was calculated as the square root of Simpson's diversity index over productive rearrangements. Sourced from immuneACCESS, this table was stored by TCRdb with only in-frame sequences that have V and J called. A share of the clones is absent; for the studies checked, an unresolved V gene accounts for under half, and the remainder has no known explanation. V, J and clone size reflect that table, while D and trimming were determined from the DNA. The sample records more than 110,000 clones, roughly 85% of which are singletons. Clones ranked in the top ten supply around 3.2% of the sample.

On this clone itself: The antigen this receptor binds is unknown. Per-base quality was not reported, and no clone a single base away is much larger than it.

The collaborating institutions used their own protocols to collect whole blood in K2EDTA tubes. For TCRbeta analysis, collaborator samples were shipped as frozen whole blood, as isolated PBMCs, or as DNA extracted from either sample type. Sequences were obtained from peripheral blood. This TCR was sampled from a man in his fifties with acute or convalescent COVID-19.

Here is the DNA: TGTGCCAGCAGCCCAACCGGGACTAGCGGAATACTGAACACCGGGGAGCTGTTTTTT. Its product reads: CASSPTGTSGILNTGELFF. This chain joins TRBV9 to TRBJ2-2; 11 junctional bases match TRBD2. Clipping removes 4 bases from V and 1 base from J, with 12 as the unmatched junction base count. The CDR3, cysteine through phenylalanine, is 19 amino acids long. The entry retains the CDR3 DNA only, 57 bases that are in frame from base 1. From the germline V gene, CDR1 is SGDLS and CDR2 is YYNGEE.